This entry is about one T cell receptor (beta chain). The sample is drawn from a study of blood T cell repertoires in COVID-19. Here immunoSEQ multiplex PCR was the method, and the copy in TCRdb shows in-frame clones only, minus some. The repertoire holds about 44,000 clones, with about 89% as singletons. This CDR3 region has 15 residues. Germline-derived CDR1 and CDR2 are LNHDA and SQIVND (reference sequence). The ends were cut back, 5 bases at V and 2 bases at J, with 16 bases in the middle. The material sequenced was peripheral blood. The receptor was derived from a human donor in a cohort sampled during active COVID-19. V usage is TRBV19 and J usage is TRBJ2-7; tentatively, D is TRBD2 (5 bases). This CDR3 is CASSAGVGVPYEQYF. The CDR3 nucleotides are TGTGCCAGTAGTGCCGGGGTTGGGGTCCCCTACGAGCAGTACTTC.